A single count supports the clone carrying this T cell receptor beta chain. The data were obtained in a study of blood T cell repertoires in COVID-19. Sequencing was performed with immunoSEQ multiplex PCR; in TCRdb, only in-frame clones are kept and a portion is missing. The data show approximately 400,000 clones, under 85% seen once. Enrollees, about 18 to 89 years old, lived in 24 US areas. Germline V lookup: CDR1 SNHLY, CDR2 FYNNEI. The length of the CDR3 is 15 residues. V lost 5 bases and J 6 bases, leaving 14 bases between the germline ends. The origin of this receptor is a woman aged 45-60 years who had recovered from COVID-19. The sequencing sample was made of PBMCs or T cells enriched from blood (not recorded which). The chain couples TRBV2 to TRBJ1-6; D may be TRBD1 (5 bases). CDR3 DNA sequence: TGTGCCAGCAGTACGGGACCCGGGGGTAATTCACCCCTCCACTTT. Translating it yields CASSTGPGGNSPLHF. The full variable domain, rest sourced from reference TRBV2 and TRBJ1-6, is EPEVTQTPSHQVTQMGQEVILRCVPISNHLYFYWYRQILGQKVEFLVSFYNNEISEKSEIFDDQFSVERPDGSNFTLKIRSTKLEDSAMYFCASSTGPGGNSPLHFGNGTRLTVT.